There are a few counts of the clone carrying this T cell receptor beta chain. Antigen unknown. One end of the junction does not line up with germline, which may come from a read error. This specimen belongs to a study of cytomegalovirus exposure and HLA in healthy donors. General study findings and limits: HLA alleles were associated with roughly 17,000 TCR beta sequences in a later analysis at 0.05 false discovery rate. The authors excluded some V segments, including TRBV6-2 and TRBV6-3, as indistinguishable. A later analysis found most CMV-associated TCR beta chains apparently HLA-restricted. TCR beta chain V- and J-gene trimming was linked, in a later analysis, to a missense variant in DCLRE1C.

PCR was performed using 60 Vbeta and 13 Jbeta primers. Profiling relied on immunoSEQ multiplex PCR, and the TCRdb table lists in-frame clones only, not all of them. The table has approximately 70,000 clones, about 70% seen once. This CDR3 comprises 12 residues. Per the germline V gene, CDR1 is SEHNR and CDR2 is FQNEAQ (reference sequence). Sequenced sample: PBMCs. J is TRBJ1-5 and V is TRBV7-9; TRBD1 is a possible D gene (5 bases). The clonotype originates from a man aged 40-49 years in good health and CMV-seropositive. CDR3 residues: CSSSFQGQPQHF. DNA for the CDR3: TGTTCCAGCAGCTTCCAGGGACAGCCCCAGCATTTT.